This T cell receptor beta chain was retrieved from a study of blood T cell repertoires in COVID-19. Data came from immunoSEQ multiplex PCR; TCRdb stores just in-frame clones and leaves some out. The sample lists approximately 250,000 clones; 84% were seen once. The sequence was collected from a woman between 40 and 50 years old who had recovered from COVID-19. Specimen: peripheral blood.

The CDR3 DNA reads TGTGCCAGCAGTTTAGAGGGGGCGGGTACGCAGTATTTT. It encodes CASSLEGAGTQYF. The chain joins TRBV28 to TRBJ2-3, with 7 nucleotides matching TRBD1. Unmatched junction bases numbered 4, after V lost 2 bases and J lost 8 bases. CDR3 size: 13 residues. Per the germline V gene, CDR1 is MDHEN and CDR2 is SYDVKM.